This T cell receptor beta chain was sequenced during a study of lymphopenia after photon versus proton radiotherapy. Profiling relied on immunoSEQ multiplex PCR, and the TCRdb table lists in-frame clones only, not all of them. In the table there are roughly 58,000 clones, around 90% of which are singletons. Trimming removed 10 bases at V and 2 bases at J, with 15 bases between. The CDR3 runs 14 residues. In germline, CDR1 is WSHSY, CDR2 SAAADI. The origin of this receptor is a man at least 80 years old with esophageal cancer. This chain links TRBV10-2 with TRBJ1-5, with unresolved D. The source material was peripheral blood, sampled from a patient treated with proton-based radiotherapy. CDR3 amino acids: CATSGGMGNQPQHF. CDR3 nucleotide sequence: TGCGCCACCTCGGGAGGTATGGGCAATCAGCCCCAGCATTTT.